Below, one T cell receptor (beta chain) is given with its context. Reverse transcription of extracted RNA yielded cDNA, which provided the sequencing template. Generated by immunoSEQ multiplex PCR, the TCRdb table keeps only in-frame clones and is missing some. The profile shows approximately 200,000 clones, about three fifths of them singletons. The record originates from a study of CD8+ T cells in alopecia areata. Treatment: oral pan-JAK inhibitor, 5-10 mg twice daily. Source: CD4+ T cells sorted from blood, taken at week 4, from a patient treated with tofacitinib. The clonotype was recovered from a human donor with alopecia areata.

The CDR3 nucleotides are TGTGCCTGGAGTTTAGACAGGAGCTACCGCTACACCTTC. Residues: CAWSLDRSYRYTF. The gene calls are TRBV30 and TRBJ1-2, with a weak D call TRBD1 (6 bases). The V gene's germline CDR1 is GTSNPN and CDR2 SVGIG (reference sequence). With 2 bases removed from V and 9 bases from J, the gap between germline ends came to 16 bases. There are 13 residues in the CDR3.